This T cell receptor beta chain is drawn from a study of ipilimumab plus nivolumab after autologous stem cell transplantation. About the study: Typical patient got a handful of ipilimumab doses and about eight nivolumab doses (median). The DLBCL group included primary refractory and relapsed cases. Regarding the study as a whole: Per the authors, repertoire, Treg and microbiota data justify further study.

V shed 1 base and J 4 bases; nucleotides not matched to a gene: 5. The CDR3 contains 15 residues. Germline lookup yields CDR1 SGHRS and CDR2 YFSETQ. TCRdb's table, derived via immunoSEQ multiplex PCR, lists solely in-frame clones and lacks some. The sample holds under 20,000 clones, 81% seen once. A word on this clone: Its specificity is not known.

The rearrangement joins TRBV5-1 to TRBJ2-3; 8 nucleotides agree with TRBD1. Source: PBMCs, taken in a trial of ipilimumab plus nivolumab as post-transplant consolidation. The clonotype originates from a male donor with diffuse large B-cell lymphoma. The CDR3 DNA follows: TGCGCCAGCAGCTTGCGGTCACAGGGGGCAGATACGCAGTATTTT. It is translated as CASSLRSQGADTQYF.